This T cell receptor beta chain stems from a study of blood T cell repertoires in COVID-19. On the study more broadly: Some COVID-19 samples were acute and others convalescent; all came from the United States, Italy and Spain. The cDNA or gDNA used as material had been derived from T cells, B-cell-depleted T cells, or PBMCs.

Methods used by the authors: Estimation of nucleated cell counts relied on the amplification of reference gene primers. TCRdb's copy holds only in-frame clones and misses some; the assay was immunoSEQ multiplex PCR. The V and J calls and clone size come from that table; D and trimming were worked out from the DNA. Altogether 150,000 to 200,000 clones are present, more than 75% being singletons, with the ten largest covering around 3.5%. The sequence came from a man between 65 and 85 years old with acute or convalescent COVID-19. Source material: peripheral blood.

CDR3 in amino acids: CASNLDRGYGYTF. The CDR3 DNA reads as TGTGCCAGCAATCTGGACAGGGGTTACGGCTACACCTTC. The chain employs TRBV12-3 or TRBV12-4 and TRBJ1-2; 9 bases are a match to TRBD1. This CDR3 region has 13 residues. With V trimmed by 7 bases and J by 8 bases, 8 bases remained unmatched.